This T cell receptor beta chain comes out of a study of CD8 T cells in Susac syndrome. The multiple sclerosis control group was made up of treatment-naive patients with stable or active relapsing-remitting disease. Germline CDR1 is MNHEY and CDR2 is SMNVEV (reference sequence). The ends were cut back, 7 bases at V and 1 base at J, with 14 bases in the middle. The CDR3 loop spans 14 amino acids. The authors reverse transcribed roughly 0.5 to 1 ug RNA with random hexamers. In TCRdb, the immunoSEQ multiplex PCR reads were re-called with MiXCR into one record per CDR3 protein. The sample records 200,000 to 300,000 distinct CDR3 sequences, around 95% being singletons.

This receptor was identified in a human donor with multiple sclerosis. The sequenced material came from CD4+ T cells from PBMCs. The rearrangement joins TRBV27 to TRBJ2-7; D may be TRBD2 (5 bases). CDR3 sequence reads: CASKDHPGSYEQYV. CDR3 sequence (DNA): TGTGCCAGCAAAGATCACCCGGGGTCCTACGAGCAGTACGTC.